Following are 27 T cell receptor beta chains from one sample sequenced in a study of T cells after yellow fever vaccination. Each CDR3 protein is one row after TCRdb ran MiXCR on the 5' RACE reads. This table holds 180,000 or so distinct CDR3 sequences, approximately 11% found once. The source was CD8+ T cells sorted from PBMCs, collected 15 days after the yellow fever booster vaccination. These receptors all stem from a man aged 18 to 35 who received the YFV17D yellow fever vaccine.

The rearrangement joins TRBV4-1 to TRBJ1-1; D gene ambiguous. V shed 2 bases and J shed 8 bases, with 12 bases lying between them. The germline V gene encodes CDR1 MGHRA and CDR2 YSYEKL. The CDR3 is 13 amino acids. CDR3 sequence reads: CASSQQWGMEAFF. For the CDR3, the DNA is TGCGCCAGCAGCCAACAGTGGGGTATGGAAGCTTTCTTT.

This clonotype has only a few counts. DNA for the CDR3: TGTGCCAGCAGCCGGCCTGCCTACGCCGGGGAGCTGTTTTTT. It encodes CASSRPAYAGELFF. The chain carries TRBV14 and TRBJ2-2; D is unclear. The CDR3 has 14 residues. Between the trimmed V and J ends, which lost 4 bases and 6 bases, there was a span of 12 bases. Germline CDR1 is SGHDN and CDR2 is FVKESK. The variable domain in full, with the rest retrieved from reference TRBV14 and TRBJ2-2, is EAGVTQFPSHSVIEKGQTVTLRCDPISGHDNLYWYRRVMGKEIKFLLHFVKESKQDESGMPNNRFLAERTGGTYSTLKVQPAELEDSGVYFCASSRPAYAGELFFGEGSRLTVL.

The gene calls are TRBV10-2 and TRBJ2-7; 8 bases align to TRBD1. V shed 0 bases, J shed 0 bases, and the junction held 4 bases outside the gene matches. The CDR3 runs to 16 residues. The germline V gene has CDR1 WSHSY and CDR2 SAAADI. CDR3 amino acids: CASSESRTGSSYEQYF. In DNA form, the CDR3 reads TGCGCCAGCAGTGAGTCGAGGACAGGGAGCTCCTACGAGCAGTACTTC.

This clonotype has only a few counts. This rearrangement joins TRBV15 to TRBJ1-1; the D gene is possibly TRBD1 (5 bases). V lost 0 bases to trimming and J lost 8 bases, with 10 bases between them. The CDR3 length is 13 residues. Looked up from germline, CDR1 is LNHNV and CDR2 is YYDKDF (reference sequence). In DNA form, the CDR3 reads TGTGCCACCAGCAGAGATCCAGGGTCGGAAGCTTTCTTT. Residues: CATSRDPGSEAFF.

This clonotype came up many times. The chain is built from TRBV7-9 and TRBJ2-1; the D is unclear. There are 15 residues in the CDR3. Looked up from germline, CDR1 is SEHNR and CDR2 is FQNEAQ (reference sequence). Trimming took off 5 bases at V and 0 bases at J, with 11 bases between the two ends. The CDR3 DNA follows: TGTGCCAGCAGCCTCGGACCGACCTCCTACAATGAGCAGTTCTTC. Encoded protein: CASSLGPTSYNEQFF.

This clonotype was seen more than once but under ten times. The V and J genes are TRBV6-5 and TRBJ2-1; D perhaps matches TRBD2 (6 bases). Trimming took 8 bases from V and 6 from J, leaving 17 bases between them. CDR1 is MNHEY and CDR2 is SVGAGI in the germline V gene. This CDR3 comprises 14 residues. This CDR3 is CASLSGGRVNEQFF. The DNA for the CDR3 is TGTGCCAGCTTGTCCGGGGGTCGCGTCAATGAGCAGTTCTTC.

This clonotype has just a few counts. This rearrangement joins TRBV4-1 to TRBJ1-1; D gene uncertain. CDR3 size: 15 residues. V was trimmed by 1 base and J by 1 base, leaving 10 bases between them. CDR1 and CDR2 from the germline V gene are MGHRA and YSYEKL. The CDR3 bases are TGCGCCAGCAGCCAAGTTCCCGCCAGGAACACTGAAGCTTTCTTT. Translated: CASSQVPARNTEAFF.

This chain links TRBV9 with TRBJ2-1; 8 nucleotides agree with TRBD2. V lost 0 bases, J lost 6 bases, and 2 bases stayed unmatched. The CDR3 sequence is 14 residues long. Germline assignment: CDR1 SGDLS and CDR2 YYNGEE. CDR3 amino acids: CASSVAGGLNEQFF. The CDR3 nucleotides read TGTGCCAGCAGCGTAGCGGGGGGGCTCAATGAGCAGTTCTTC.

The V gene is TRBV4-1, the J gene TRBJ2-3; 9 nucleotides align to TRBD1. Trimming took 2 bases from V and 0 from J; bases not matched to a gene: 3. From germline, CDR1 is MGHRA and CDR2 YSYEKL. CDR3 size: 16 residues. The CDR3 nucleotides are TGCGCCAGCAGCCAACGGGGACAGGGAAGCACAGATACGCAGTATTTT. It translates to CASSQRGQGSTDTQYF.

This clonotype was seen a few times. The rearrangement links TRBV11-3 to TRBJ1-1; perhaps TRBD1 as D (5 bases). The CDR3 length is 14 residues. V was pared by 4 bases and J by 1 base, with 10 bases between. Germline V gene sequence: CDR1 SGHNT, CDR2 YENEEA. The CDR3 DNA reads TGTGCCAGCAGCTCTGGGACCCGGAACACTGAAGCTTTCTTT. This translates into CASSSGTRNTEAFF.

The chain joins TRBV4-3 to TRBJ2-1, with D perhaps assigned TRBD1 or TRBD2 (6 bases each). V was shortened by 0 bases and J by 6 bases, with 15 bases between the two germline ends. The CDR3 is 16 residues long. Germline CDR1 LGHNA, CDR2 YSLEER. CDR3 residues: CASSQDRGGRGNEQFF. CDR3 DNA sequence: TGCGCCAGCAGCCAAGATAGAGGGGGGCGGGGCAATGAGCAGTTCTTC.

DNA of the CDR3: TGTGCCAGCAGCTCCAAGAAGGGCTCGACAGATACGCAGTATTTT. It specifies CASSSKKGSTDTQYF. V usage is TRBV6-1 and J usage is TRBJ2-3; D is ambiguous. The V gene's germline CDR1 is MNHNS and CDR2 SASEGT. The CDR3 covers 15 residues. V lost 6 bases, J lost 3 bases, and 16 bases lay in between.

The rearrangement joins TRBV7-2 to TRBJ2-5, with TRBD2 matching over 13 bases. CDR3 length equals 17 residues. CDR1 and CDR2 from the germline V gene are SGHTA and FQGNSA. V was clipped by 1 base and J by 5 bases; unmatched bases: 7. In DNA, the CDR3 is TGTGCCAGCAGCTTAGGACTAGCGGGGGGCCCTCGTGAGACCCAGTACTTC. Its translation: CASSLGLAGGPRETQYF.

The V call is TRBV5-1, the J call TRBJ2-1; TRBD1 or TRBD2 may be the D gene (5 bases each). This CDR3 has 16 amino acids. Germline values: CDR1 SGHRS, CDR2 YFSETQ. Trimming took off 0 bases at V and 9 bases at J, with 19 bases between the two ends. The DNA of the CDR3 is TGCGCCAGCAGCTTGGAGCGGCCTCCGGGTAGGGGTGAGCAGTTCTTC. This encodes CASSLERPPGRGEQFF.

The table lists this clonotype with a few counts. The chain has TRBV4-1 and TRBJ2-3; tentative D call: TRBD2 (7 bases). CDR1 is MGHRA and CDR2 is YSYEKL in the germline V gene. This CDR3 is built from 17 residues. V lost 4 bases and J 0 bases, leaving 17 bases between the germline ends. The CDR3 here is CASSPRGTTGSTDTQYF. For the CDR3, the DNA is TGCGCCAGCAGCCCGAGGGGGACTACCGGAAGCACAGATACGCAGTATTTT.

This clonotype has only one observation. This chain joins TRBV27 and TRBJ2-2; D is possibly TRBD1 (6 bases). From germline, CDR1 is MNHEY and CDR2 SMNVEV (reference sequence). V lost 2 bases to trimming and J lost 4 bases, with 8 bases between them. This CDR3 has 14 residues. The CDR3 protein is CASSLGGPTGELFF. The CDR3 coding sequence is TGTGCCAGCAGTTTAGGGGGCCCCACCGGGGAGCTGTTTTTT.

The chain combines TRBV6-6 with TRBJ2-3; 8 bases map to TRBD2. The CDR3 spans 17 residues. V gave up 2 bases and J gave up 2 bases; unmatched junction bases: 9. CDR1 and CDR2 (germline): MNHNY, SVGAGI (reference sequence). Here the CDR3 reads CASSYPSPAGDTDTQYF. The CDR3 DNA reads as TGTGCCAGCAGTTACCCATCGCCAGCGGGGGACACAGATACGCAGTATTTT.

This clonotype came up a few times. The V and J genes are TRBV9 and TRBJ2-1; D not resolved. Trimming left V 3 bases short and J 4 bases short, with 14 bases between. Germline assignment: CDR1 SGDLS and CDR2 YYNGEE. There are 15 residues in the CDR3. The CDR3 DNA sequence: TGTGCCAGCAGCGGACAATACTCGGTTTACAATGAGCAGTTCTTC. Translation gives CASSGQYSVYNEQFF.

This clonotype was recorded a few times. CDR3 protein: CASSQVQPTDTQYF. DNA of the CDR3: TGTGCCAGCAGCCAAGTACAGCCCACAGATACGCAGTATTTT. The chain links TRBV4-2 to TRBJ2-3; D is ambiguous. Germline CDR1 and CDR2: LGHNA and YNFKEQ. The CDR3 is 14 residues long. V gave up 1 base and J gave up 2 bases, with 7 bases separating them.

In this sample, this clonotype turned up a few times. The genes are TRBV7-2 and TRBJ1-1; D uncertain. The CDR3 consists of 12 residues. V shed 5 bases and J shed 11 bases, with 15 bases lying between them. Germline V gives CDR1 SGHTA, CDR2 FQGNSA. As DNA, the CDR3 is TGTGCCAGCAGCCTCGGGAACGGTGAGGCTTTCTTT. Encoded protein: CASSLGNGEAFF.

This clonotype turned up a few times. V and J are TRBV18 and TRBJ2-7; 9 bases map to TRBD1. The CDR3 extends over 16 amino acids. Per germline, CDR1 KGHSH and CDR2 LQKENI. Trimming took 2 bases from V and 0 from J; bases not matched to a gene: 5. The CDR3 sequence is CASSPEGGQGSYEQYF. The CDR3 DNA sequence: TGTGCCAGCTCACCAGAAGGGGGACAGGGCTCCTACGAGCAGTACTTC.

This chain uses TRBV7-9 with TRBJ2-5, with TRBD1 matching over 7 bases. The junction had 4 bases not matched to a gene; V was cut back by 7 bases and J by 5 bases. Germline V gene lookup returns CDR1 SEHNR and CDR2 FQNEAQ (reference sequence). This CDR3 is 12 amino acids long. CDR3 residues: CASNRGRETQYF. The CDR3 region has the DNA TGTGCCAGCAACAGGGGACGGGAGACCCAGTACTTC.

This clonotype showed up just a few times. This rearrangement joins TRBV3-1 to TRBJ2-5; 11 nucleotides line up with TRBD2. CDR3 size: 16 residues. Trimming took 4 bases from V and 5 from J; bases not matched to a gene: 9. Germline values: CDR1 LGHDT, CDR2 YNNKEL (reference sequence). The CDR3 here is CASSPLAGGPGETQYF. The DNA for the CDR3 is TGTGCCAGCAGCCCCTTAGCGGGGGGGCCAGGGGAGACCCAGTACTTC.

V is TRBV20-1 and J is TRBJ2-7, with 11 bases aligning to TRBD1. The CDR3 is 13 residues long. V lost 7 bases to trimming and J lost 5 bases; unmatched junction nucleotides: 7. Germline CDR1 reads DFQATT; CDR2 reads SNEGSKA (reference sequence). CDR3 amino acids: CSVLRGQGDEQYF. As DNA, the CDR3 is TGCAGTGTCCTGAGGGGACAGGGGGACGAGCAGTACTTC.

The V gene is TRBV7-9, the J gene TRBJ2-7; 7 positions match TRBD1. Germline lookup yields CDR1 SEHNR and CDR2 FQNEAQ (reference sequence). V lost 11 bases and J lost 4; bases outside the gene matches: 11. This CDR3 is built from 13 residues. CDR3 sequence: CAGNGQEEYEQYF. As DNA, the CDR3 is TGTGCCGGAAACGGACAGGAGGAATACGAGCAGTACTTC.

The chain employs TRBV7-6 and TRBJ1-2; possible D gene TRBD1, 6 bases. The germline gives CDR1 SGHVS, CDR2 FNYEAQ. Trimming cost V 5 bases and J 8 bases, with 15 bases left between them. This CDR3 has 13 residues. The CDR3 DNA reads TGTGCCAGCAGCCCTTGGACAGCAGAAGGCTACACCTTC. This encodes CASSPWTAEGYTF.

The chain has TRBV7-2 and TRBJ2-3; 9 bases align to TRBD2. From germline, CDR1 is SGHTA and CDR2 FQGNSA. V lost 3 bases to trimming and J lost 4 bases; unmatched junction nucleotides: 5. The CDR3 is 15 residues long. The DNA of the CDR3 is TGTGCCAGCAGCTTGAAGCGGGGGGCCGCAGATACGCAGTATTTT. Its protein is CASSLKRGAADTQYF.